This T cell receptor beta chain is from a study of blood T cell repertoires in COVID-19. Study details: The United States, Italy and Spain supplied acute and convalescent COVID-19 samples. T cells, B-cell-depleted T cells, or PBMCs provided the cDNA or gDNA that served as material.

Original handling: Amplification of reference gene primers was used by the study to estimate nucleated cell counts. This table comes from immunoSEQ multiplex PCR, and its TCRdb copy is limited to in-frame clones, with some not included. That table gives V, J and clone size, and the DNA gave D and trimming. Of 250,000 to 300,000 clones listed, about four fifths are singletons. This clone showed up just once. Per the germline V gene, CDR1 is MGHRA and CDR2 is YSYEKL. V gave up 1 base and J gave up 6 bases; unmatched junction bases: 11. This CDR3 spans 17 amino acids. Sequenced material: peripheral blood. The TCR originated in an elderly man with acute or convalescent COVID-19. The rearrangement links TRBV4-1 to TRBJ2-2, with 7 bases identical to TRBD2. CDR3 bases: TGCGCCAGCAGCCAAGTAACAGGACTAGTGGTCGCCGGGGAGCTGTTTTTT. It encodes CASSQVTGLVVAGELFF.